Many counts were recorded for the clone carrying this T cell receptor (beta chain). What it binds is unknown. This sample is part of a study of T cells in Graves' hyperthyroidism and ophthalmopathy. Findings of the study overall: Ophthalmopathy was told apart from stable hyperthyroidism by a 13 V-J model. Before onset, by a median of approximately 6.8 months, the model predicted ophthalmopathy.

The CDR3 contains 18 residues. CDR1 and CDR2 from the germline V gene are SEHNR and FQNEAQ (reference sequence). The V gene end was trimmed by 4 bases and the J gene end by 7 bases; junction bases not matched to a gene: 15. Amplified TCR beta CDR3 regions came from RNA transcripts. HTBI primers drove first-round RT-PCR of the TCR CDR3. TCRdb analysed the multiplex PCR reads with MiXCR anew, one entry per CDR3 protein. The data show 200,000 to 250,000 distinct CDR3 sequences, about 15% seen once. The receptor was derived from a woman between 18 and 29 years old with Graves' ophthalmopathy. The V and J genes are TRBV7-9 and TRBJ2-1; 11 nucleotides match TRBD2. The specimen sequenced was blood. CDR3: CASSSTRVSGGARNEQFF. The CDR3 DNA sequence: TGTGCCAGCAGCTCCACCAGGGTTAGCGGGGGGGCCAGGAATGAGCAGTTCTTC.